This T cell receptor (beta chain) was profiled in a study of cytomegalovirus exposure and HLA in healthy donors. Findings of the study overall: Fewer N-insertions than the roughly 630-donor mean were reportedly shown by an Asian-associated ancestry cluster in a later analysis.

In the case of this clone: Its antigen remains unidentified.

The PCR made use of 60 Vbeta and 13 Jbeta primers. Authors' methods: A later analysis tallied tens of millions of unique TCR beta chains, around 11 million of them shared. Clones were read by immunoSEQ multiplex PCR, and TCRdb kept only the in-frame ones, dropping some. V, J and clone size were drawn from that table, and D and trimming were deduced from the DNA. The profile covers over 110,000 clones, with around 80% appearing a single time and just over 8.5% taken by the ten largest. In germline, CDR1 is SEHNR, CDR2 FQNEAQ (reference sequence). V shed 4 bases and J 6 bases; nucleotides not matched to a gene: 8. The CDR3 spans 15 residues.

The material sequenced was PBMCs. This receptor was taken from a woman between 50 and 59 years old in good health and CMV-seropositive. The chain has TRBV7-9 and TRBJ1-1, with 10 bases matching TRBD1. The DNA of the CDR3 is TGTGCCAGCAGCTCTTACGGGACAGGGGATGCTGAAGCTTTCTTT. Translated, it gives CASSSYGTGDAEAFF.